Given below is one TCR beta chain in context. This specimen belongs to a study of blood T cell repertoires in COVID-19. The overall study: Donors in the United States, Italy and Spain gave samples during acute or convalescent COVID-19. T cells, B-cell-depleted T cells, or PBMCs supplied cDNA or gDNA.

V lost 3 bases and J lost 5; bases outside the gene matches: 7. Germline lookup yields CDR1 MGHDK and CDR2 SYGVNS. The CDR3 is made up of 15 amino acids. The authors' processing: Using reference gene primer amplification, nucleated cell counts were estimated. Sequenced by immunoSEQ multiplex PCR; TCRdb stores in-frame clones only, minus some. The V and J calls and clone size are taken from that table; D and trimming were inferred from the DNA. Of about 220,000 clones in the sample, approximately 77% were seen once. This receptor was identified in a woman aged 80 or older with acute or convalescent COVID-19. This rearrangement joins TRBV25-1 to TRBJ1-2; 9 nucleotides match TRBD1. Sequences were obtained from peripheral blood. DNA for the CDR3: TGTGCCAGCAGTGATCCGGGACAGGGATCTTATGGCTACACCTTC. Its protein is CASSDPGQGSYGYTF.